This T cell receptor (beta chain) was sequenced during a study of cytomegalovirus exposure and HLA in healthy donors. About this clone: Antigen: not known.

Germline V gene lookup returns CDR1 WSHSY and CDR2 SAAADI. The CDR3 runs 19 residues. With 0 bases removed from V and 1 base from J, the gap between germline ends came to 22 bases. Findings and limits, study-wide: With further analysis later on, most CMV-associated TCR beta chains appeared HLA-restricted. Exclusion applied to some V segments, including TRBV6-2 and TRBV6-3, as they were indistinguishable. It was about 150 TCR beta chains that were listed as cytomegalovirus-associated. Presence/absence results assume similar sequencing depth per donor, which may not hold.

The PCR was carried out with 60 Vbeta primers and 13 Jbeta primers. Generated by immunoSEQ multiplex PCR, the TCRdb table keeps only in-frame clones and is missing some. The sample lists some 79,000 clones, less than 80% occurring once. The source material was PBMCs. The receptor was isolated from a woman aged 40 to 50 in good health and CMV-seropositive. This rearrangement joins TRBV10-2 to TRBJ2-7; possible D gene TRBD2, 6 bases. The CDR3 bases are TGCGCCAGCAGTGAGTCGATCCGAGCCGGGGGTGTTACTTCCTACGAGCAGTACTTC. This translates into CASSESIRAGGVTSYEQYF.